This entry lists 5 T cell receptor beta chains sequenced from one sample in a study of T cell clonotyping in hematopoietic cell transplantation. The method was immunoSEQ multiplex PCR; TCRdb's version includes in-frame clones alone and lacks a portion of them. This sample has several thousand clones, with roughly 79% found just once. The sequences come from peripheral blood mononuclear cells, collected 180 days after allogeneic stem cell transplant. All receptors come from a female patient aged 45-60 years who had an allogeneic stem cell transplant from a related donor, so the T cells may come from the graft donor. Some clones in this sample may be carry-over from other donors' samples.

V usage is TRBV29-1 and J usage is TRBJ2-6, with D maybe TRBD1 (6 bases). Trimming cost V 3 bases and J 2 bases, with 8 bases left between them. CDR3 length: 14 residues. Per the germline V gene, CDR1 is SQVTM and CDR2 is ANQGSEA. For the CDR3, the DNA is TGCAGCGTTGAGGGGGCCGCTGGGGCCAACGTCCTGACTTTC. It translates to CSVEGAAGANVLTF.

V is TRBV7-6 and J is TRBJ1-2; D perhaps matches TRBD1 (5 bases). This CDR3 contains 14 residues. Per the germline V gene, CDR1 is SGHVS and CDR2 is FNYEAQ. Trimming took off 1 base at V and 2 bases at J, with 8 bases between the two ends. CDR3 sequence reads: CASSLDTGNYGYTF. CDR3 nucleotides: TGTGCCAGCAGCTTAGATACAGGAAACTATGGCTACACCTTC.

The chain employs TRBV9 and TRBJ2-2, with D possibly TRBD2 on 5 matching bases. CDR1 is SGDLS and CDR2 is YYNGEE in the germline V gene. CDR3 length equals 15 residues. Deletions cut 4 bases from V and 3 bases from J, with 13 bases between. The CDR3 spells CASSPEGGDTGELFF. The CDR3 nucleotides read TGTGCCAGCAGCCCAGAGGGCGGAGACACCGGGGAGCTGTTTTTT.

The chain joins TRBV5-1 to TRBJ2-4, with a possible D match to TRBD2 (5 bases). Trimming left V 4 bases short and J 3 bases short, with 14 bases between. CDR3 size: 15 residues. In germline, CDR1 is SGHRS, CDR2 YFSETQ. DNA for the CDR3: TGCGCCAGCAGCCTATCGGGAAACAACAAAAACATTCAGTACTTC. It yields the protein CASSLSGNNKNIQYF.

The chain employs TRBV9 and TRBJ1-3; D is unresolved. Trimming left V 4 bases short and J 0 bases short, with 8 bases between. Germline V gives CDR1 SGDLS, CDR2 YYNGEE. The length of the CDR3 is 14 residues. The CDR3 is CASSPWNSGNTIYF. The CDR3 bases are TGTGCCAGCAGCCCCTGGAACTCTGGAAACACCATATATTTT.